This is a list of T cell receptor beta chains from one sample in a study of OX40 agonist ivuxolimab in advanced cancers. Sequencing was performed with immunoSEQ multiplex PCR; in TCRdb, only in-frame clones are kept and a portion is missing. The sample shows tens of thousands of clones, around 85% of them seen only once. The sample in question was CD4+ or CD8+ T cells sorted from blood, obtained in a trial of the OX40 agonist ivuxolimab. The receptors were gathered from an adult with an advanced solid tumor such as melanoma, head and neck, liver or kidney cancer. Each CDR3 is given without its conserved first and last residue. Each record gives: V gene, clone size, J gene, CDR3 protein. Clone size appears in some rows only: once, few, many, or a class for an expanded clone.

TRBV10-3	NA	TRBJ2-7	AISDLGLAGRSSYEQY
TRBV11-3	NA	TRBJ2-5	ASSRTGGETQY
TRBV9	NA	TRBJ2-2	ASSVDPDRGAGELF
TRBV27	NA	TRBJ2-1	ASSLGIAGSAYNEQF
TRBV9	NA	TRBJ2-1	ASRRDSDSYNEQF
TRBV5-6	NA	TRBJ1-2	ASSFGSGKYDGYT
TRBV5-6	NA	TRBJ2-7	ASSHETYRGFYYEQY
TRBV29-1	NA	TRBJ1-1	SVEVSGVATEAF
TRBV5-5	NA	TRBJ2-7	ASSLGADYEQY
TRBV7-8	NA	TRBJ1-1	ASSLNRGGNTEAF
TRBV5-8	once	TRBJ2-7	ASSSRDWHYEQY
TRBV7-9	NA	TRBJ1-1	ASSLYLNTEAF
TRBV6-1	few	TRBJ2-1	ASSGPGGLPNNEQF
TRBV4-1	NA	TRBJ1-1	ASSQDPRAYEAF
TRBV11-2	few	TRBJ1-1	ASSPHGGGLGTEAF
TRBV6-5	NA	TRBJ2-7	ASSYSAGAYEQY
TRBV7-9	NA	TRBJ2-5	ASSSWGLAGEGETQY
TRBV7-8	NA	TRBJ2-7	ASSLERGQSSYEQY
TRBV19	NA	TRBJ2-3	ASSISAAPVENTQY
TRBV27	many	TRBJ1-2	ASGAEGIHYGYT
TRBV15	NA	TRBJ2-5	ATSPQDRKETQY
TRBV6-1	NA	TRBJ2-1	ASSAGTSEQF
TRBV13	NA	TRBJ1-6	ASSFGSSYNSPLH
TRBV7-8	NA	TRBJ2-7	ASSPVGEGTSVPYEQY
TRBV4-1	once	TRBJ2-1	ASSHPRTSGGAYNEQF
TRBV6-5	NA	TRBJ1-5	ASSYEGPGSQPQH
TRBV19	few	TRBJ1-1	ASSLGTGLNTEAF
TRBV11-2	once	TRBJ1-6	ASSSRGPSYNSPLH
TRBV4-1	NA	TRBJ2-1	ASSRQGSNEQF
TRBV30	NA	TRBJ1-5	AWSFGDLYSNQPQH
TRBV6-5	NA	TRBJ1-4	ASSYSIRGKLF
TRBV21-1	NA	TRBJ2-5	ASSKVLWLAGTKETQY
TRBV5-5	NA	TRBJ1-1	ASSLWANTEAF
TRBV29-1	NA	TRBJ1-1	SVDHTEAF
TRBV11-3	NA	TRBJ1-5	ASTVGGNQPQH
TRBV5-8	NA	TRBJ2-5	ASSLGTASYQETQY
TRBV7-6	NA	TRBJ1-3	ASSLGGSLNTIY
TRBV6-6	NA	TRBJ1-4	ASSPGSPGGEKLF
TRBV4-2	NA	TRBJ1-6	ASSQDRRDDSPLH
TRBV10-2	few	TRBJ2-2	ASSRTGELF
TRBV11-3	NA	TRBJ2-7	ASSLGQGYSYEQY
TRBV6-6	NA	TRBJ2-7	ASSDSEDYEQY